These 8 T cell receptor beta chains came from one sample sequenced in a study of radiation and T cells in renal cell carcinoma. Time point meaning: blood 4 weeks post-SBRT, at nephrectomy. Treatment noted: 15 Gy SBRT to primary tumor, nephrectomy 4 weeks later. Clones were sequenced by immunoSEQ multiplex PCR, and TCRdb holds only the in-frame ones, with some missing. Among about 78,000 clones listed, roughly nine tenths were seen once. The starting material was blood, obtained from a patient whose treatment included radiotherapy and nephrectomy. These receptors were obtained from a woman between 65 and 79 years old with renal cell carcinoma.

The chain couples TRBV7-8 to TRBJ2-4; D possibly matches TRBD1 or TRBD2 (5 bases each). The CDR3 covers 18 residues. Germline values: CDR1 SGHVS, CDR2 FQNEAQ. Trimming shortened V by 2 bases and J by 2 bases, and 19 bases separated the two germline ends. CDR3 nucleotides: TGTGCCAGCAGCTTATTCAGTAGTATCGAGGGGACCAAAAACATTCAGTACTTC. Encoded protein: CASSLFSSIEGTKNIQYF.

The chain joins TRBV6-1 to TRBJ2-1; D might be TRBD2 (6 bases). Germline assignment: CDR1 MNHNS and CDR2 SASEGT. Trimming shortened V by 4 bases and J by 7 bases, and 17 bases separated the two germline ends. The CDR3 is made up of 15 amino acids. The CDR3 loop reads CASSALTRSGNEQFF. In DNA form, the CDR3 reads TGTGCCAGCAGTGCCCTGACTAGATCGGGGAATGAGCAGTTCTTC.

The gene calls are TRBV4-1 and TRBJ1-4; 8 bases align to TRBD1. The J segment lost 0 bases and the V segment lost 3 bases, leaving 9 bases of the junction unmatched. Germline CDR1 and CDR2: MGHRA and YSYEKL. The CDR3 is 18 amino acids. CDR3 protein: CASSQSDRAVATNEKLFF. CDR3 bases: TGCGCCAGCAGCCAGTCGGACAGGGCTGTTGCAACTAATGAAAAACTGTTTTTT.

CDR3 in amino acids: CASSLTGPNYGYTF. The DNA of the CDR3 is TGTGCCAGCAGTTTGACAGGCCCTAACTATGGCTACACCTTC. The chain is built from TRBV28 and TRBJ1-2; D is perhaps TRBD1 (6 bases). CDR1 is MDHEN, CDR2 SYDVKM, per germline. The CDR3 loop spans 14 amino acids. The V gene lost 3 bases and the J gene lost 0 bases, with 8 bases spanning the gap.

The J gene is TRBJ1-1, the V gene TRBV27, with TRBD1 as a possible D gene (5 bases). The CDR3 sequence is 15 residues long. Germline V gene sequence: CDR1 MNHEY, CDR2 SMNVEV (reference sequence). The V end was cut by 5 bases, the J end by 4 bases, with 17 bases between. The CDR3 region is CASSPLGAGITEAFF. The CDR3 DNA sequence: TGTGCCAGCAGTCCCCTCGGGGCTGGGATCACTGAAGCTTTCTTT.

The CDR3 region is CASSLPQGKNTEAFF. The CDR3 nucleotides read TGTGCCAGCAGCCTCCCACAGGGAAAGAACACTGAAGCTTTCTTT. The chain is built from TRBV5-4 and TRBJ1-1, with D possibly matching TRBD1 (6 bases). The germline CDR1 and CDR2 sequences are SGHNT and YYREEE (reference sequence). The CDR3 contains 15 residues. The V and J ends lost 4 bases and 1 base respectively, with 14 bases between them.

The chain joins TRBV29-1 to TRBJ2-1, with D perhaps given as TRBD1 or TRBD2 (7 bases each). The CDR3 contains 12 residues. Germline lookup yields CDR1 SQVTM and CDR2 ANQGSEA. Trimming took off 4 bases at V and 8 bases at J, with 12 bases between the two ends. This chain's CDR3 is CSVGPGGDEQFF. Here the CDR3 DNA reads TGCAGCGTTGGGCCAGGGGGGGATGAGCAGTTCTTC.

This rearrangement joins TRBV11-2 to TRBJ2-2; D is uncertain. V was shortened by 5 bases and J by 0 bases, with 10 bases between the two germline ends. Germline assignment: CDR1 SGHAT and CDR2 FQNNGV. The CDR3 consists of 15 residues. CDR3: CASSPLGSNTGELFF. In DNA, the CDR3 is TGTGCCAGCAGCCCCCTCGGCTCGAACACCGGGGAGCTGTTTTTT. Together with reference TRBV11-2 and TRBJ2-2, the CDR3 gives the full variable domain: EAGVAQSPRYKIIEKRQSVAFWCNPISGHATLYWYQQILGQGPKLLIQFQNNGVVDDSQLPKDRFSAERLKGVDSTLKIQPAKLEDSAVYLCASSPLGSNTGELFFGEGSRLTVL.